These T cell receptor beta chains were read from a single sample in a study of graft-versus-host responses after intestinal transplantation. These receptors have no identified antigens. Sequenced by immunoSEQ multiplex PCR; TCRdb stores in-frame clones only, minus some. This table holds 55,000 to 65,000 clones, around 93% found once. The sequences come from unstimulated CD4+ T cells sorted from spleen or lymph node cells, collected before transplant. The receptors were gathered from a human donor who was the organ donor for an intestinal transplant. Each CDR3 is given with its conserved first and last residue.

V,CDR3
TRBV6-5,CASSYSGSEAFF
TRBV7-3,CASSLTRDYYNEQFF
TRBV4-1,CASSRGRNSGNTIYF
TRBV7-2,CASSLLGREGGYTF
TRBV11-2,CASSSQSSYNSPLHF
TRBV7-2,CASSLLNEQYF
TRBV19,CASRRTGNQPQHF
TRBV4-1,CAGSQDKLTSWYEQFF
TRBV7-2,CASSSRQGAYEQYF
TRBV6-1,CASSVGPRNPNYGYTF
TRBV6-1,CASRSAPANTGELFF
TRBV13,CASSSARERGWETQYF
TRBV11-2,CASSSLANTQYF
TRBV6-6,CASSYARTGAYNEQYF
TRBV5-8,CASSRRGILGNQPQHF
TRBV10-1,CACTWVTSTDTQYF
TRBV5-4,CASNIRGARSLEQFF
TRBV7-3,CASSLVGGTGIYEQYF
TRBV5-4,CASSSTLAGGLGTQYF
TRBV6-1,CASSDGGRGDTQYF
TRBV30,CAWRGGPRNPTQYF
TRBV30,CAWSSVRISSYNSPLHF
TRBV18,CASSPGAMNEKLFF
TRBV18,CASSLDHSYNEQFF
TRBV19,CASSIFPGGETEAFF
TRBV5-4,CASSDVGGVAKNIQYF
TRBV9,CASSVEPSPNYGYTF
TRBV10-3,CAITETGALGGYTF
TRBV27,CASSFRYMHQPQHF
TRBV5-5,CASSLDTGRRPYNEQFF
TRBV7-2,CASSLAFSGISNQPQHF
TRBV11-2,CASSPHIGLAGGYYEQYF
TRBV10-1,CASSNGTSGGADKNIQYF
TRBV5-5,CASSLRGLNTEAFF
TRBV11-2,CASSVWGATNSPLHF
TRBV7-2,CASSLTSLAGKYEQYF
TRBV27,CASSLTSGGAWEQYF
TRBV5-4,CASSLGQLRGTQYF
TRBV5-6,CASSLYRDQPQHF
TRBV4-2,CASSQDLAGVNTGELFF
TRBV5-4,CATSRDRGLGYTF
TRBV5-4,CASSLREGHGYTF
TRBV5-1,CASSLAAGGPRNEQFF
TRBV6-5,CASRLAGGNEQYF
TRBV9,CASSGQGVGYTF